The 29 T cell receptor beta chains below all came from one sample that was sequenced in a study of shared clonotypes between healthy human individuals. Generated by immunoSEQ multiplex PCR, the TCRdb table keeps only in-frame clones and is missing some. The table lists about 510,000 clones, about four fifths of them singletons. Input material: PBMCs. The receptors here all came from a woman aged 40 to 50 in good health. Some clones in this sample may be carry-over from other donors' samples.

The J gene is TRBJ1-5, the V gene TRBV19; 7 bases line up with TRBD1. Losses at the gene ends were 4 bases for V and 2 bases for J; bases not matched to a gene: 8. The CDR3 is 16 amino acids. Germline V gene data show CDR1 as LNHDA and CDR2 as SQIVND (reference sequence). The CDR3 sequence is CASSTMTGSGNQPQHF. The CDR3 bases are TGTGCCAGTAGTACAATGACAGGGTCGGGCAATCAGCCCCAGCATTTT. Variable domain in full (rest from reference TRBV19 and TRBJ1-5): DGGITQSPKYLFRKEGQNVTLSCEQNLNHDAMYWYRQDPGQGLRLIYYSQIVNDFQKGDIAEGYSVSREKKESFPLTVTSAQKNPTAFYLCASSTMTGSGNQPQHFGDGTRLSIL.

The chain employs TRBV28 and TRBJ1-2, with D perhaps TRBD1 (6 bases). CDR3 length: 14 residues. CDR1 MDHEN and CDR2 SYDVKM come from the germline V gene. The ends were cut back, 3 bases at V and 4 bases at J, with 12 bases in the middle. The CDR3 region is CASSFDRLTYGYTF. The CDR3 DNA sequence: TGTGCCAGCAGTTTTGACAGGCTAACCTATGGCTACACCTTC.

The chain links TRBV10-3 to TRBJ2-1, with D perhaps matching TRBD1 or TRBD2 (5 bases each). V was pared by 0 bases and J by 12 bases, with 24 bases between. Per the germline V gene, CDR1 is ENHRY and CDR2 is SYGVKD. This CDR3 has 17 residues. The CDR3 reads CAISESQEAPLGRSQFF. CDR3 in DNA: TGTGCCATCAGTGAGTCACAGGAGGCCCCGTTGGGCCGTTCGCAGTTCTTC.

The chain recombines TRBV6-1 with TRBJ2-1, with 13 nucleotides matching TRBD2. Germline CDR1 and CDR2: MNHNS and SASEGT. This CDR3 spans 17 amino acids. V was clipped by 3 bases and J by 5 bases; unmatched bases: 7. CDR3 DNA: TGTGCCAGCAGTGATGCCCCCGGGACTAGCGGGAACAATGAGCAGTTCTTC. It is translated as CASSDAPGTSGNNEQFF.

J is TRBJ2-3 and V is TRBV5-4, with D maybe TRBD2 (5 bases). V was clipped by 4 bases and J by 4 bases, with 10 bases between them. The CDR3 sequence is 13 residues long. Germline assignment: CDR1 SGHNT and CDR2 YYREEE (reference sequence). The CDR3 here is CASSPVGADTQYF. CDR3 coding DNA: TGTGCCAGCAGCCCGGTCGGGGCAGATACGCAGTATTTT.

The CDR3 here is CASSPPLAYEQYF. The CDR3 DNA is TGTGCCAGCAGCCCCCCCCTGGCCTACGAGCAGTACTTC. The J gene is TRBJ2-7, the V gene TRBV7-8; no firm D call. In germline, CDR1 is SGHVS, CDR2 FQNEAQ. V dropped 5 bases and J dropped 2 bases, with 10 bases sitting between them. This CDR3 has 13 residues.

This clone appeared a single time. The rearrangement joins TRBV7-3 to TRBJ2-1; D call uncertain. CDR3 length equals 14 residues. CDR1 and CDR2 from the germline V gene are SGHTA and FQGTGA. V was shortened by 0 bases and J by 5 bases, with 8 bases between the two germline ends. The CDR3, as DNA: TGTGCCAGCAGCTTAACCGGCTATAACAATGAGCAGTTCTTC. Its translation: CASSLTGYNNEQFF.

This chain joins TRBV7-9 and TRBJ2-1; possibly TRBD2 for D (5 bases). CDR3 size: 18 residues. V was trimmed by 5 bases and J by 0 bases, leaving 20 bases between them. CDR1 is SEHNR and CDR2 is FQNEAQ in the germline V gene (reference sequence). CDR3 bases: TGTGCCAGCAGCCAAGATTACTCCGAGGGAAGCTCCTACAATGAGCAGTTCTTC. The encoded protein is CASSQDYSEGSSYNEQFF.

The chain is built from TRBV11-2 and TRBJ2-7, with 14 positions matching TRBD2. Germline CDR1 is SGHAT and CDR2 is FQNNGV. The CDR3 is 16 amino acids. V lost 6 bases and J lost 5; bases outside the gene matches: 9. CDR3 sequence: CASRPGLAGGGDEQYF. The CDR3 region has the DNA TGTGCCAGCAGGCCAGGACTAGCGGGAGGTGGGGACGAGCAGTACTTC. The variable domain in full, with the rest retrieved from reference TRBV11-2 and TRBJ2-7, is EAGVAQSPRYKIIEKRQSVAFWCNPISGHATLYWYQQILGQGPKLLIQFQNNGVVDDSQLPKDRFSAERLKGVDSTLKIQPAKLEDSAVYLCASRPGLAGGGDEQYFGPGTRLTVT.

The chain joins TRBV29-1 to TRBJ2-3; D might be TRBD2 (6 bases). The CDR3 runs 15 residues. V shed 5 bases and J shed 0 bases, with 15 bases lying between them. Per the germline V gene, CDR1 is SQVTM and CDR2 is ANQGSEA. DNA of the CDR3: TGCAGCGTTACCCCCCGGGGGATTAGCACAGATACGCAGTATTTT. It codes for CSVTPRGISTDTQYF.

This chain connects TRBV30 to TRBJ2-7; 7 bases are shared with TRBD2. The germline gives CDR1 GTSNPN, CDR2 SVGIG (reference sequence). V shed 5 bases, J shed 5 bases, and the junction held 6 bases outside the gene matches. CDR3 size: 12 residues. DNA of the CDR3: TGTGCCTGGTCCCCGGGAGGCCACGAGCAGTACTTC. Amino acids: CAWSPGGHEQYF.

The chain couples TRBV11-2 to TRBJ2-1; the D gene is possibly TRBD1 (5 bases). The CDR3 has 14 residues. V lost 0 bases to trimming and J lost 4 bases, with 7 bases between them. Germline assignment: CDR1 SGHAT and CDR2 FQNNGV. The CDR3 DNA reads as TGTGCCAGCAGCTTAGAGGGGCAGTACAATGAGCAGTTCTTC. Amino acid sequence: CASSLEGQYNEQFF.

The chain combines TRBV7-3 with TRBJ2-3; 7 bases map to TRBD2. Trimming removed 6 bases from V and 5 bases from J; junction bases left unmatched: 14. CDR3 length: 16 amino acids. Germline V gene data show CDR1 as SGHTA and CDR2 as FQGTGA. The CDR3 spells CASSPGGAGVRDTQYF. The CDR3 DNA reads TGTGCCAGCAGTCCAGGAGGGGCGGGAGTACGAGATACGCAGTATTTT.

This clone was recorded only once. CDR3 bases: TGTGCCAGCAAGCGGGAGGTCTACGAGCAGTACTTC. Its protein product is CASKREVYEQYF. V is TRBV5-8 and J is TRBJ2-7, with 9 bases fitting TRBD2. The V and J ends lost 6 bases and 3 bases, in that order; junction bases with no gene match: 1. This CDR3 is built from 12 residues. Per germline, CDR1 SGHTS and CDR2 YDEGEE. Full variable domain (remainder filled in from reference TRBV5-8 and TRBJ2-7): EAGVTQSPTHLIKTRGQQATLRCSPISGHTSVYWYQQALGLGLQFLLWYDEGEERNRGNFPPRFSGRQFPNYSSELNVNALELEDSALYLCASKREVYEQYFGPGTRLTVT.

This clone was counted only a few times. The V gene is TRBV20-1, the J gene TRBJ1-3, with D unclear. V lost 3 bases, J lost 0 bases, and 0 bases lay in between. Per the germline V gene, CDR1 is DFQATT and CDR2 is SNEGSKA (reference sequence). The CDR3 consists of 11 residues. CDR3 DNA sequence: TGCAGTGCTAGCTCTGGAAACACCATATATTTT. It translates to CSASSGNTIYF.

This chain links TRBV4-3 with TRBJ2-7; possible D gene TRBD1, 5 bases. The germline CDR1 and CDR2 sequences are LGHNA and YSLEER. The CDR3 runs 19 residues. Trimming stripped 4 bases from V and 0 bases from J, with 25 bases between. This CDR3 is CASSRQKPPNPRSSYEQYF. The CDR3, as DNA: TGCGCCAGCAGCCGACAGAAACCCCCGAACCCCCGATCCTCCTACGAGCAGTACTTC.

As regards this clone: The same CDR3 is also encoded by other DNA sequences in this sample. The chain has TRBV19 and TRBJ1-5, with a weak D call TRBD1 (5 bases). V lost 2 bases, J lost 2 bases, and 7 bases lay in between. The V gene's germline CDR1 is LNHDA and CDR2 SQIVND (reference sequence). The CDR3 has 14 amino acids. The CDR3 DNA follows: TGTGCCAGTAGTATACGAGGGGGCAATCAGCCCCAGCATTTT. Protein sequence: CASSIRGGNQPQHF.

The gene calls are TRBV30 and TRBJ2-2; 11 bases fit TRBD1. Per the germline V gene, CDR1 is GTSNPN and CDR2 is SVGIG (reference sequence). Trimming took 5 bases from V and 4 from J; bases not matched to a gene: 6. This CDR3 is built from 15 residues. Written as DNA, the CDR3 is TGTGCCTGGGGACAGGGGGCTGCGGGCACCGGGGAGCTGTTTTTT. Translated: CAWGQGAAGTGELFF.

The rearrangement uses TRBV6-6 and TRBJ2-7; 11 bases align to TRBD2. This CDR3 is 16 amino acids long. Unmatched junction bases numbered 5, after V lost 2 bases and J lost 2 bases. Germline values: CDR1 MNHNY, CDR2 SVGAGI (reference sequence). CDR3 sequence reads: CASSYPGLAGPYEQYF. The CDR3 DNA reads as TGTGCCAGCAGTTACCCCGGACTAGCGGGCCCCTACGAGCAGTACTTC.

The CDR3 region has the DNA TGTGCCAGCAGCGTAGACCCGACAACAACCTACGAGCAGTACTTC. Its protein product is CASSVDPTTTYEQYF. The chain joins TRBV9 to TRBJ2-7, with no clear D. The CDR3 runs to 15 residues. Trimming stripped 0 bases from V and 2 bases from J, with 12 bases between. CDR1 SGDLS and CDR2 YYNGEE come from the germline V gene.

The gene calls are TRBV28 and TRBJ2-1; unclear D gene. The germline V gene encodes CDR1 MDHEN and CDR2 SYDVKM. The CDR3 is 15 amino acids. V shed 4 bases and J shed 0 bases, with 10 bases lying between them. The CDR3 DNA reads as TGTGCCAGCAGTTCCTATGGACCCTCCTACAATGAGCAGTTCTTC. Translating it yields CASSSYGPSYNEQFF.

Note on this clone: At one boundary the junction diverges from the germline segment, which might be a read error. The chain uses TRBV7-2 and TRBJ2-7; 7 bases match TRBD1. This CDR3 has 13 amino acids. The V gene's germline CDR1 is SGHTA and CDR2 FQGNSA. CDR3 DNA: TGTGCCAGCAGCTTAGCTCGGCAGGGGGTTAATTCGTTC. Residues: CASSLARQGVNSF.

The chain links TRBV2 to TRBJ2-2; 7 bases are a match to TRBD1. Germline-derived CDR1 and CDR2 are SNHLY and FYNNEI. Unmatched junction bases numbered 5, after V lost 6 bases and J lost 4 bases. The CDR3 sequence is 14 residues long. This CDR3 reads CASSGDRSTGELFF. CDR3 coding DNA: TGTGCCAGCAGCGGGGACAGATCCACCGGGGAGCTGTTTTTT. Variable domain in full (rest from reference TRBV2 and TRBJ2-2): EPEVTQTPSHQVTQMGQEVILRCVPISNHLYFYWYRQILGQKVEFLVSFYNNEISEKSEIFDDQFSVERPDGSNFTLKIRSTKLEDSAMYFCASSGDRSTGELFFGEGSRLTVL.

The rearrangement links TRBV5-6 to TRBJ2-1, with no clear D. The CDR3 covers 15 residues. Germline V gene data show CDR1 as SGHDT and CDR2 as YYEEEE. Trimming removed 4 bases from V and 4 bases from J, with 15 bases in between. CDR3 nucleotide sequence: TGTGCCAGCAGCCTAGGACGTTTTCCGTACAATGAGCAGTTCTTC. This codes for CASSLGRFPYNEQFF.

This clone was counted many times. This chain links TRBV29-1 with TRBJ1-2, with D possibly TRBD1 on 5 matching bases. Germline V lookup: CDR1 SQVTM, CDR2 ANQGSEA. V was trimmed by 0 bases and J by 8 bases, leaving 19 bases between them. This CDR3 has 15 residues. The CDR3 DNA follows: TGCAGCGTTGAAGAGTGGCAAGGGGTTGTAGGGGGCTACACCTTC. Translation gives CSVEEWQGVVGGYTF.

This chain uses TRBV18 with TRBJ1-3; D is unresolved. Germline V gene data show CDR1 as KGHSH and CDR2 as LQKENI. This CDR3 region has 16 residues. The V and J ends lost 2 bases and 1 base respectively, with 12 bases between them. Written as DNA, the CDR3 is TGTGCCAGCTCACCAACCTCGGAGATTTCTGGAAACACCATATATTTT. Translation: CASSPTSEISGNTIYF.

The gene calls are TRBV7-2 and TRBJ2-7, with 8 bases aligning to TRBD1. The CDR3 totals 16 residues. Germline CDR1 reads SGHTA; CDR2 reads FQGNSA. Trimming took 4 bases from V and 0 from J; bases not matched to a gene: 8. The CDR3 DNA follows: TGTGCCAGCAGCTGGACAGGGACTCCGATCTCCTACGAGCAGTACTTC. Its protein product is CASSWTGTPISYEQYF. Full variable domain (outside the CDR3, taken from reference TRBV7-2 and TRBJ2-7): GAGVSQSPSNKVTEKGKDVELRCDPISGHTALYWYRQSLGQGLEFLIYFQGNSAPDKSGLPSDRFSAERTGGSVSTLTIQRTQQEDSAVYLCASSWTGTPISYEQYFGPGTRLTVT.

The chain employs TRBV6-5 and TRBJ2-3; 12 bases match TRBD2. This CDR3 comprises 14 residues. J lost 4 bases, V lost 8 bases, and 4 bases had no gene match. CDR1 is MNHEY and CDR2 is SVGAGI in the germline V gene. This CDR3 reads CASRLAGVPDTQYF. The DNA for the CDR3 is TGTGCCAGCCGACTAGCGGGAGTTCCAGATACGCAGTATTTT.

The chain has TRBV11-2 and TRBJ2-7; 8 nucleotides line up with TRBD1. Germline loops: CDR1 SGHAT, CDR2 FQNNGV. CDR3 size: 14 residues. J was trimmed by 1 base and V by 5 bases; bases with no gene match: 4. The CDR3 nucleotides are TGTGCCAGCAGCCAGGACAGGGATTCCTACGAGCAGTACTTC. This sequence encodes CASSQDRDSYEQYF.